These 12 T cell receptor beta chains share one sample of origin, sequenced in a study of metastatic and nonmetastatic thyroid tumors. No patient received treatment before thyroid surgery. With MiXCR, TCRdb called clones anew from the PCR reads. This table has 21,000 or so clones, about a sixth appearing once. The source material was blood. The receptors come from a male donor with papillary thyroid cancer or a benign thyroid nodule (not recorded which). Some clones in this sample may be carry-over from other donors' samples.

This clone was observed at least ten times. The CDR3 nucleotides are TGTGCCAGCAGCCCCACTTCTCCGAACACTGAAGCTTTCTTT. Its protein product is CASSPTSPNTEAFF. The chain joins TRBV3-1 to TRBJ1-1; D not resolved. The CDR3 totals 14 residues. Trimming shortened V by 4 bases and J by 1 base, and 10 bases separated the two germline ends. In germline, CDR1 is LGHDT, CDR2 YNNKEL (reference sequence).

This clone has only a few counts. The junction and the germline gene differ at one end; a read error may be behind it. The chain recombines TRBV10-3 with TRBJ2-7; D tentatively reads TRBD1 or TRBD2 (5 bases each). There are 11 residues in the CDR3. Germline V gene data show CDR1 as ENHRY and CDR2 as SYGVKD. CDR3 DNA sequence: TGTTCCACTACCTATGTGGGGGAGCAATACTTC. This gives the protein CSTTYVGEQYF.

The rearrangement links TRBV24-1 to TRBJ2-1, with a tentative D call TRBD2 (7 bases). This CDR3 is built from 19 residues. Germline CDR1 is KGHDR and CDR2 is SFDVKD. The germline V and J ends were trimmed by 3 bases and 1 base, with 21 bases remaining between them. The CDR3 loop reads CATSDLGGVWAGSYNEQFF. The DNA of the CDR3 is TGTGCCACCAGTGATCTAGGGGGGGTGTGGGCTGGGTCCTACAATGAGCAGTTCTTC.

The chain has TRBV6-1 and TRBJ2-7; 7 nucleotides agree with TRBD1. The CDR3 is made up of 15 amino acids. V lost 0 bases to trimming and J lost 0 bases; unmatched junction nucleotides: 2. The germline V gene has CDR1 MNHNS and CDR2 SASEGT. The CDR3 DNA reads as TGTGCCAGCAGTGAAGCAGGGACAGTCTCCTACGAGCAGTACTTC. Protein product: CASSEAGTVSYEQYF.

This sequence joins TRBV9 and TRBJ2-1; D perhaps matches TRBD2 (6 bases). The germline V gene encodes CDR1 SGDLS and CDR2 YYNGEE. Trimming pared 4 bases from V and 2 bases from J, leaving 13 bases between. The CDR3 consists of 15 residues. CDR3: CASSLRDSAYNEQFF. CDR3 coding DNA: TGTGCCAGCAGCCTCCGGGACTCCGCCTACAATGAGCAGTTCTTC. The full variable domain, in which reference TRBV9 and TRBJ2-1 provide the parts outside the CDR3, is DSGVTQTPKHLITATGQRVTLRCSPRSGDLSVYWYQQSLDQGLQFLIQYYNGEERAKGNILERFSAQQFPDLHSELNLSSLELGDSALYFCASSLRDSAYNEQFFGPGTRLTVL.

This clone was seen at least ten times. The rearrangement joins TRBV2 to TRBJ1-3; a weak D match, TRBD1 (5 bases). The CDR3 sequence is 15 residues long. Germline CDR1 reads SNHLY; CDR2 reads FYNNEI. V shed 3 bases and J shed 2 bases, with 11 bases lying between them. CDR3 loop: CASSDQGFTGNTIYF. CDR3 coding DNA: TGTGCCAGCAGTGATCAGGGTTTTACTGGAAACACCATATATTTT.

This chain connects TRBV5-1 to TRBJ1-6, with 9 bases identical to TRBD1. Losses at the gene ends were 4 bases for V and 2 bases for J; bases not matched to a gene: 7. Germline lookup yields CDR1 SGHRS and CDR2 YFSETQ. The CDR3 extends over 17 amino acids. The CDR3 loop is CASSPWDRDPYNSPLHF. CDR3 bases: TGCGCCAGCAGCCCCTGGGACAGGGACCCCTATAATTCACCCCTCCACTTT.

This clone has a count of ten or more. This chain links TRBV10-1 with TRBJ2-2, with D maybe TRBD2 (5 bases). The CDR3 consists of 16 residues. V was shortened by 4 bases and J by 4 bases, with 16 bases between the two germline ends. The V gene's germline CDR1 is WNHNN and CDR2 SYGVQD (reference sequence). CDR3 nucleotides: TGCGCCAGCAGTGTAATATTAGGAGGCAGCACCGGGGAGCTGTTTTTT. Amino acids: CASSVILGGSTGELFF.

This clone was seen many times. This chain joins TRBV9 and TRBJ2-3, with D perhaps TRBD2 (5 bases). V was cut by 0 bases and J by 2 bases, with 13 bases left in between. Germline V CDR1 and CDR2: SGDLS, YYNGEE. The CDR3 length is 16 residues. The CDR3 nucleotides are TGTGCCAGCAGCGTAGACTATGGCGGGTCCACAGATACGCAGTATTTT. It yields the protein CASSVDYGGSTDTQYF.

This clone was observed at least ten times. The chain recombines TRBV4-1 with TRBJ2-7, with D tentatively TRBD1 or TRBD2 (6 bases each). The V and J ends lost 1 base and 2 bases respectively, with 12 bases between them. This CDR3 contains 15 residues. CDR1 and CDR2 (germline): MGHRA, YSYEKL. This CDR3 reads CASSQGRGGTYEQYF. CDR3 DNA sequence: TGCGCCAGCAGCCAAGGAAGAGGGGGGACCTACGAGCAGTACTTC.

The rearrangement joins TRBV11-2 to TRBJ1-2; D is possibly TRBD1 (6 bases). Trimming took off 3 bases at V and 4 bases at J, with 12 bases between the two ends. The CDR3 covers 14 residues. Per the germline V gene, CDR1 is SGHAT and CDR2 is FQNNGV. The CDR3 protein is CASSLEGGVYGYTF. CDR3 sequence (DNA): TGTGCCAGCAGCTTGGAGGGGGGGGTCTATGGCTACACCTTC. Looking up the rest from reference TRBV11-2 and TRBJ1-2 gives the full variable domain: EAGVAQSPRYKIIEKRQSVAFWCNPISGHATLYWYQQILGQGPKLLIQFQNNGVVDDSQLPKDRFSAERLKGVDSTLKIQPAKLEDSAVYLCASSLEGGVYGYTFGSGTRLTVV.

By share, this clone counts as medium-sized (0.01 to 0.1%). V gene TRBV30 combines with J gene TRBJ1-4; D unresolved. Looked up from germline, CDR1 is GTSNPN and CDR2 is SVGIG (reference sequence). This CDR3 contains 11 residues. V was pared by 3 bases and J by 5 bases, with 4 bases between. The CDR3 loop is CAWSENEKLFF. The CDR3 DNA reads as TGTGCCTGGAGCGAAAATGAAAAACTGTTTTTT.